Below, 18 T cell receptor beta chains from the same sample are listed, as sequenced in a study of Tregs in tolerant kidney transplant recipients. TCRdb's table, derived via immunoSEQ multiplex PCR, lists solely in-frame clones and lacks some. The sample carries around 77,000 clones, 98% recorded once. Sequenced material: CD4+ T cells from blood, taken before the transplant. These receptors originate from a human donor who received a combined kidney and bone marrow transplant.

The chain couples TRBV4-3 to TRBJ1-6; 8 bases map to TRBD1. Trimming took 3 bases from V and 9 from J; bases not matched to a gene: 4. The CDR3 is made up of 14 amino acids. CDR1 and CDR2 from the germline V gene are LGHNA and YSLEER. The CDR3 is CASSQGQDRSPLHF. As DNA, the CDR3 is TGCGCCAGCAGCCAGGGACAGGATCGTTCACCCCTCCACTTT.

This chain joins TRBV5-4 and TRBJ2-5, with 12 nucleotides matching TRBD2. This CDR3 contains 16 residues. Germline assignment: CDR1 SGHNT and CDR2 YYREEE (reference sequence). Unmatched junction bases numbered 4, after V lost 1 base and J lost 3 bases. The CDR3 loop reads CASSLIPSGGEETQYF. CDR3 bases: TGTGCCAGCAGCTTGATCCCTAGCGGGGGGGAAGAGACCCAGTACTTC.

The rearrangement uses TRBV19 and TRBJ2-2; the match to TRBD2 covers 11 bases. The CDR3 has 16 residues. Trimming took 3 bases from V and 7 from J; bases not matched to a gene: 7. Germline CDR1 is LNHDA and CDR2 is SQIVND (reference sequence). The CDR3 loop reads CASSMSSGRAHGELFF. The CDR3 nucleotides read TGTGCCAGTAGTATGAGTAGCGGGAGGGCCCACGGGGAGCTGTTTTTT.

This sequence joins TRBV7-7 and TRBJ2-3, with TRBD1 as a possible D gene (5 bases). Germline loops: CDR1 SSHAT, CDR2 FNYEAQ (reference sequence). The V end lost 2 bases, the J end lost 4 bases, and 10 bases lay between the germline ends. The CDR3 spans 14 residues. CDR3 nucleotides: TGTGCCAGCAGCTTAACCTTAGGGGCAGATACGCAGTATTTT. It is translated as CASSLTLGADTQYF.

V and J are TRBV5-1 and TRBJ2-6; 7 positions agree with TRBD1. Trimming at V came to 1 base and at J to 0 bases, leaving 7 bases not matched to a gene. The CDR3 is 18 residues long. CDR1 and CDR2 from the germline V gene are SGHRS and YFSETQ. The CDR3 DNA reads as TGCGCCAGCAGCTTGAGGGGACAGTACCACTCTGGGGCCAACGTCCTGACTTTC. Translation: CASSLRGQYHSGANVLTF.

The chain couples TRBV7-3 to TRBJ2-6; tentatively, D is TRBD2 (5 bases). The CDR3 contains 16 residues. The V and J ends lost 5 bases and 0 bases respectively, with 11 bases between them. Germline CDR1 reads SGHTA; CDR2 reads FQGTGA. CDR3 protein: CASSPRRSSGANVLTF. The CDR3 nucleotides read TGTGCCAGCAGCCCGCGGAGGAGCTCTGGGGCCAACGTCCTGACTTTC.

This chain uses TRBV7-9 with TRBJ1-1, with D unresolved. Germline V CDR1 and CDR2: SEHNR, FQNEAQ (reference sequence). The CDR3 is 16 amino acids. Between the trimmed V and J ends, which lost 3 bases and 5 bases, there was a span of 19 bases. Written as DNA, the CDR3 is TGTGCCAGCAGCTTGTTCTCTAGAGGTGGAAAGACTGAAGCTTTCTTT. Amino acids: CASSLFSRGGKTEAFF.

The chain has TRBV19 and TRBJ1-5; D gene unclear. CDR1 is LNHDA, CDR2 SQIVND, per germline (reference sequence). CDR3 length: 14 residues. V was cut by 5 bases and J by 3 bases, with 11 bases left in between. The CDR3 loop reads CASSGGSPNQPQHF. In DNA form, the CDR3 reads TGTGCCAGTAGTGGAGGAAGTCCCAATCAGCCCCAGCATTTT.

The CDR3 protein is CASSLDGRDPIDTQYF. The CDR3 DNA follows: TGTGCCAGCAGCTTGGACGGGCGGGACCCGATAGATACGCAGTATTTT. This sequence joins TRBV5-5 and TRBJ2-3; D might be TRBD2 (6 bases). Looked up from germline, CDR1 is SGHKS and CDR2 is YYEKEE (reference sequence). V lost 0 bases to trimming and J lost 5 bases, with 16 bases between them. The CDR3 runs to 16 residues.

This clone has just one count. In DNA, the CDR3 is TGTGCCATCACCCCGGGACAGGGGGCAGCAGATACGCAGTATTTT. Its protein is CAITPGQGAADTQYF. V is TRBV10-3 and J is TRBJ2-3; 12 bases agree with TRBD1. Unmatched junction bases numbered 6, after V lost 7 bases and J lost 4 bases. The CDR3 totals 15 residues. The germline V gene has CDR1 ENHRY and CDR2 SYGVKD.

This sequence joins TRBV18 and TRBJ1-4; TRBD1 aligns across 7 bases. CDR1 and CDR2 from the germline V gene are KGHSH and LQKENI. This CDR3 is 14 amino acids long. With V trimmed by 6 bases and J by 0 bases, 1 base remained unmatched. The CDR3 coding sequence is TGTGCCAGCTCCCAGGGGGCAACTAATGAAAAACTGTTTTTT. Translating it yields CASSQGATNEKLFF.

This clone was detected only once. DNA of the CDR3: TGTGCCAGCAGCTTAGTCGTAGATACGCAGTATTTT. Protein: CASSLVVDTQYF. The chain has TRBV11-3 and TRBJ2-3, with no clear D. The CDR3 is 12 residues long. Germline assignment: CDR1 SGHNT and CDR2 YENEEA. Trimming stripped 1 base from V and 5 bases from J, with 4 bases between.

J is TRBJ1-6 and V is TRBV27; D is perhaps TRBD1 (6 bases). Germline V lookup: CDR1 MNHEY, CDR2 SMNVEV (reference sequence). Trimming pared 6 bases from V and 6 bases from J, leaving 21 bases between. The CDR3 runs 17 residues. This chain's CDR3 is CASSIQQEGGRNSPLHF. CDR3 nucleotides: TGTGCCAGCAGCATACAACAAGAGGGGGGGCGTAATTCACCCCTCCACTTT.

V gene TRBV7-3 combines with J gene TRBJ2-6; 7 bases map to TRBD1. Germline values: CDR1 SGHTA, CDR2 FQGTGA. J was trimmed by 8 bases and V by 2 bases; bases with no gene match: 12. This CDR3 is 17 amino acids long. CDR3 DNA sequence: TGTGCCAGCAGCTTATCCGGACAGGTTATAGGGTCCAACGTCCTGACTTTC. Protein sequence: CASSLSGQVIGSNVLTF.

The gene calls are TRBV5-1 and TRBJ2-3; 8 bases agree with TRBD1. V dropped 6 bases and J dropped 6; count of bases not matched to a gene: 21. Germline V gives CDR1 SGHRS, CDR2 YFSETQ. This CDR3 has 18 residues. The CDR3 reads CASKVSRTGRTSRDTQYF. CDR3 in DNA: TGCGCCAGCAAAGTGTCCAGGACAGGGCGTACTAGCAGGGATACGCAGTATTTT.

CDR3 DNA sequence: TGTGCCAGCAGCTTATTCGCGGGGGGGAACACTGAAGCTTTCTTT. The encoded protein is CASSLFAGGNTEAFF. The chain links TRBV5-4 to TRBJ1-1; D is perhaps TRBD1 (5 bases). Per germline, CDR1 SGHNT and CDR2 YYREEE (reference sequence). This CDR3 spans 15 amino acids. V was clipped by 2 bases and J by 1 base, with 12 bases between them.

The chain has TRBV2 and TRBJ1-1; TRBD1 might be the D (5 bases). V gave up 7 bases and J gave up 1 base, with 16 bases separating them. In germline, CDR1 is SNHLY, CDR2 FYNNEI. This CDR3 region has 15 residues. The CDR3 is CASIQMGLGNTEAFF. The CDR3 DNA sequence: TGTGCCAGCATTCAGATGGGGCTTGGGAACACTGAAGCTTTCTTT.

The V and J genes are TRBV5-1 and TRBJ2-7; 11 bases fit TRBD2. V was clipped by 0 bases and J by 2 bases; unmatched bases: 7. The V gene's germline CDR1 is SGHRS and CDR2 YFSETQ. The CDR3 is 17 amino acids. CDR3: CASSLGNPGLAAYEQYF. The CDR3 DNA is TGCGCCAGCAGCTTGGGGAACCCGGGACTAGCGGCCTACGAGCAGTACTTC.